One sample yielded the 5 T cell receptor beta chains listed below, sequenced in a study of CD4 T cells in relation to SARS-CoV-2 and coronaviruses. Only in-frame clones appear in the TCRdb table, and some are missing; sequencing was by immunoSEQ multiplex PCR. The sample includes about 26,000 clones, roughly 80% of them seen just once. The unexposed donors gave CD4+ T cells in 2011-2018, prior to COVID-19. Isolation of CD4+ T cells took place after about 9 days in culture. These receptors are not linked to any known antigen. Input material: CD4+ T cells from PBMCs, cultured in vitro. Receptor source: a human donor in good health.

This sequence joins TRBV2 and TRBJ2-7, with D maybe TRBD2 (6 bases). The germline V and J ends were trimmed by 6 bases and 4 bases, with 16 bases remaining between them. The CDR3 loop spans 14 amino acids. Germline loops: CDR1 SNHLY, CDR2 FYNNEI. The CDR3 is CASRKEGIGYEQYF. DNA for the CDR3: TGTGCCAGCAGAAAGGAGGGGATTGGATACGAGCAGTACTTC.

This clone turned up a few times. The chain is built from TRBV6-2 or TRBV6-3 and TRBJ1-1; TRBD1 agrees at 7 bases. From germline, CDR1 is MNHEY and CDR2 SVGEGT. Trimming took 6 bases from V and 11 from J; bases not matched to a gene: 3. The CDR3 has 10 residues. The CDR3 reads CASSQGVAFF. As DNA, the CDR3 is TGTGCCAGCAGCCAGGGGGTGGCTTTCTTT.

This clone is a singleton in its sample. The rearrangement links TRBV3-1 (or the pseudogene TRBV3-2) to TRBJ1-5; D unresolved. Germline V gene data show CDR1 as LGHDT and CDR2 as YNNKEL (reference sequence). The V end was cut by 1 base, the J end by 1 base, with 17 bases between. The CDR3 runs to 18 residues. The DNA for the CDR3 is TGTGCCAGCAGCCAAGGAGTTCTGTGGGTCGGGAGCAATCAGCCCCAGCATTTT. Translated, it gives CASSQGVLWVGSNQPQHF.

In nucleotides, the CDR3 is TGTGCCAGCAGCACTAGCGGGACCGTCTCCGAGCAGTACTTC. Protein: CASSTSGTVSEQYF. This rearrangement joins TRBV9 to TRBJ2-7; 10 nucleotides agree with TRBD2. The germline gives CDR1 SGDLS, CDR2 YYNGEE. This CDR3 is built from 14 residues. J was trimmed by 6 bases and V by 4 bases; bases with no gene match: 7.

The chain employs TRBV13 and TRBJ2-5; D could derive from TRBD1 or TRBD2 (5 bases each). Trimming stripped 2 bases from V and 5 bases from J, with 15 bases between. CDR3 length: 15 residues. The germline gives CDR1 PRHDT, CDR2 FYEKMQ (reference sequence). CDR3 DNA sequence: TGTGCCAGCAGCTTATCGCCCCCTGAGGGGGAGACCCAGTACTTC. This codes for CASSLSPPEGETQYF. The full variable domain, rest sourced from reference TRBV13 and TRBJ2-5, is AAGVIQSPRHLIKEKRETATLKCYPIPRHDTVYWYQQGPGQDPQFLISFYEKMQSDKGSIPDRFSAQQFSDYHSELNMSSLELGDSALYFCASSLSPPEGETQYFGPGTRLLVL.